This TCR beta chain is from a study of T cell repertoires in cytomegalovirus infection (dated by TCRdb to the late 2010s). Study-wide context: Because public TCR beta signatures pointed to carriage of CMV infection together with the matching HLA type, the HLA type of each donor mattered for the analysis. On the study overall, not on this receptor specifically: The ex vivo response was dominated by HLA-C-restricted CMV-specific TCR beta clonotypes, which also provided the single most frequent clonotype in two of eight donors. In both this cohort and an independent cohort of 352 donors, the cumulative frequency of public TCR beta family members distinguished carriers of CMV infection plus the relevant HLA type.

Its CDR3 holds 20 amino acids, cysteine through phenylalanine. The kept DNA is CDR3 alone, 60 bases in frame from the first base. The CDR1 and CDR2 encoded by the germline V gene (reference sequence) are SEHNR and FQNEAQ. Germline trimming amounts to 1 base on V and 2 bases on J, with 13 as the count of junction bases outside the gene matches. This clonotype qualifies as large (0.1 to 1%). Its antigen is unknown. One base away there is no much larger clone; base qualities are not given. The reads were generated on an Illumina HiSeq 1500. TCRdb trimmed public reads at Q25 via fastp, called clones via MiXCR and kept in-frame beta chains. Rows with a matching CDR3 protein are joined into one entry that keeps the most common DNA and genes. The sample records nearly 450,000 distinct CDR3 sequences, 30% to 40% of which are singletons. Clones ranked in the top ten supply roughly 15% of the sample.

The chain is encoded by TRBV7-9 joined to TRBJ2-3; TRBD2 lines up with 12 middle nucleotides. The clonotype was recovered from a human donor in good health (CMV status not recorded). Some clones in this sample may be carry-over from other donors' samples. The sample was PBMCs. CDR3 loop: CASSLDVLAGGSSDTDTQYF. The nucleotides are TGTGCCAGCAGCTTAGACGTGCTAGCGGGGGGGTCTTCGGACACAGATACGCAGTATTTT.